A selection of T cell receptor beta chains follows, all from one sample in a study. TCRdb fed the RT-PCR reads into MiXCR, producing one record per CDR3 protein. Here the sample spans hundreds of thousands of distinct CDR3 sequences, approximately 14% being singletons. Sequenced input: memory CD4+ T cells from blood. All receptors derive from a female donor in good health, serving as a healthy control. CDR3s include the opening cysteine and the closing phenylalanine or tryptophan. The D gene is left open where the match is weak. Part of the rows lack a size; the others show once, few, many or a class for expanded clones.

cdr3_nt cdr3_aa v_call clone_size d_call j_call
TGTGCCACCAGTGGCGAAGGGGGGGAGACCCAGTACTTC CATSGEGGETQYF TRBV24-1 - - TRBJ2-5
TGTGCCAGCAGTGGGGACAGGGGAGAGGAAAAACTGTTTTTT CASSGDRGEEKLFF TRBV28 few TRBD1 TRBJ1-4
TGCGCCAGCAGTAAGGGGACAGGGGATCAGCCCCAGCATTTT CASSKGTGDQPQHF TRBV10-1 - TRBD1 TRBJ1-5
TGTGCCAGCAGCGTATCCGGATCCACAGATACGCAGTATTTT CASSVSGSTDTQYF TRBV9 many - TRBJ2-3
TGCGCCAGCAGCCCCACTAGCGGGAGCTCCTACAATGAGCAGTTCTTC CASSPTSGSSYNEQFF TRBV5-1 many TRBD2 TRBJ2-1
TGTGCCATCAGTGAACGGTTTGGGTCCGCTAGCCTCTTTGGCGAGCAGTACTTC CAISERFGSASLFGEQYF TRBV10-3 few - TRBJ2-7
TGTGCCAGCAGCACTAGCGGGAGGCCCGTGGTGGGCATTCAGTACTTC CASSTSGRPVVGIQYF TRBV7-8 once TRBD2 TRBJ2-4
TGTGCCAGCAGCAGAGGGGGGGTAGGAACTGAAGCTTTCTTT CASSRGGVGTEAFF TRBV7-2 few - TRBJ1-1
TGCAGCGTTCGTCTGTGGCAGGCGAACACCGGGGAGCTGTTTTTT CSVRLWQANTGELFF TRBV29-1 many - TRBJ2-2
TGTGCCATCAGTATAGACCGTGTGAACACTGAAGCTTTCTTT CAISIDRVNTEAFF TRBV10-3 many - TRBJ1-1
TGCAGTGCTAGAGATCTGGGCAGGCCACACACAGATACGCAGTATTTT CSARDLGRPHTDTQYF TRBV20-1 few - TRBJ2-3
TGTGCCAGCAGCGTAGGGACTAGCGACACAGATACGCAGTATTTT CASSVGTSDTDTQYF TRBV7-3 - TRBD2 TRBJ2-3
TGTGCCAGCAGCCCTTATGGTCAGCCCCAGCATTTT CASSPYGQPQHF TRBV3-1 - - TRBJ1-5
TGCAGTGCTGCCCCCGGGACTAGCGGGATTTACGAGCAGTACTTC CSAAPGTSGIYEQYF TRBV20-1 - TRBD2 TRBJ2-7
TGTGCCAGCAGCTTAGAGAGGCTAGATACGCAGTATTTT CASSLERLDTQYF TRBV7-8 few - TRBJ2-3
TGCAGTGCTTTAGGACTAGCGGGTCTGACTTACGAGCAGTACTTC CSALGLAGLTYEQYF TRBV20-1 many TRBD2 TRBJ2-7
TGCGCCAGCAGCTTGCAACCCACGGGATCAAACACTGAAGCTTTCTTT CASSLQPTGSNTEAFF TRBV5-1 - - TRBJ1-1
TGTGCCAGCAGCCCGCAGGGGTCGGGGACCCAGTACTTC CASSPQGSGTQYF TRBV9 few - TRBJ2-5
TGTGCCATCAGTGAACTAGCGGGAGGGAGCACAGATACGCAGTATTTT CAISELAGGSTDTQYF TRBV10-3 few TRBD2 TRBJ2-3
TGTGCCAGCAGCTTAGATCCCACTGAAGCTTTCTTT CASSLDPTEAFF TRBV11-2 many - TRBJ1-1
TGTGCCAGCAGCTTGGGCGGGACAGTCTTCTCTGGGGCCAACGTCCTGACTTTC CASSLGGTVFSGANVLTF TRBV5-5 - - TRBJ2-6
TGTGCCTGGAGTGACAGGACAGGGCCCTATGGCTACACCTTC CAWSDRTGPYGYTF TRBV30 - TRBD1 TRBJ1-2
TGTGCCACCGCTCGACAGGGGTGGGATCAGCCCCAGCATTTT CATARQGWDQPQHF TRBV24-1 many TRBD1 TRBJ1-5
TGTGCCAGCAGCTTAAGAGGGACCGGCCACTCGGATGGGGGTGAGCAGTTCTTC CASSLRGTGHSDGGEQFF TRBV7-8 - - TRBJ2-1
TGTGCCAGCAGCCAAGATCTTAACACAGATACGCAGTATTTT CASSQDLNTDTQYF TRBV3-1 few - TRBJ2-3